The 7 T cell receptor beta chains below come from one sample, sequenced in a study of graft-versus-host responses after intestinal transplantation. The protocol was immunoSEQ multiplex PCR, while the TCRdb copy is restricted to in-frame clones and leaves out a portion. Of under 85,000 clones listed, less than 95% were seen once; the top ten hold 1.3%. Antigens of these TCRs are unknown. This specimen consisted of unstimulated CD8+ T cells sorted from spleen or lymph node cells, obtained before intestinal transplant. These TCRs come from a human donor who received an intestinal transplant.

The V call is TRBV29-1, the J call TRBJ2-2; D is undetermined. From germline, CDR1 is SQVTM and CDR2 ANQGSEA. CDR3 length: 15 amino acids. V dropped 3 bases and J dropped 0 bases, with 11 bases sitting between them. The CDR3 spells CSVELPETNTGELFF. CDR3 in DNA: TGCAGCGTTGAGCTCCCGGAGACGAACACCGGGGAGCTGTTTTTT.

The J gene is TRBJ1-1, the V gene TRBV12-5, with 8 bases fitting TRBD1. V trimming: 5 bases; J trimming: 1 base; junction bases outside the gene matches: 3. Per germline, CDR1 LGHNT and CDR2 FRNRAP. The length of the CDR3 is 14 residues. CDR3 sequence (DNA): TGTGCTAGTGGTCCACAGGGGGGGAACACTGAAGCTTTCTTT. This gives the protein CASGPQGGNTEAFF.

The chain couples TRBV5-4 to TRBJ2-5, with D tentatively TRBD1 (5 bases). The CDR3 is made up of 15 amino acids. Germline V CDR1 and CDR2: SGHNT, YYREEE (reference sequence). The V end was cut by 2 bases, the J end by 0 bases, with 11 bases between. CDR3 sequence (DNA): TGTGCCAGCAGCTTCCTCGACAGCCACCAAGAGACCCAGTACTTC. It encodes CASSFLDSHQETQYF.

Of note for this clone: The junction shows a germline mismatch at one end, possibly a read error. The CDR3 reads CVSSLAPGRGYNEQFF. CDR3 DNA: TGTGTCAGCAGCTTAGCCCCTGGAAGGGGCTACAATGAGCAGTTCTTC. The chain uses TRBV7-6 and TRBJ2-1; a possible D gene is TRBD1 (5 bases). The CDR3 is 16 amino acids. Germline loops: CDR1 SGHVS, CDR2 FNYEAQ.

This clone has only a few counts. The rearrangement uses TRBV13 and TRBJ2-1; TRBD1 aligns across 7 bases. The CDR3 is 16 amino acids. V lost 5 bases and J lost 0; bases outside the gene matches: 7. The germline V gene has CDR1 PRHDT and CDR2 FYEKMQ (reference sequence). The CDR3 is CASSPTGTPSYNEQFF. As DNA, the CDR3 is TGTGCCAGCAGCCCGACAGGGACCCCCTCCTACAATGAGCAGTTCTTC. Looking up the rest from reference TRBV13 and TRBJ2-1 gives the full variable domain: AAGVIQSPRHLIKEKRETATLKCYPIPRHDTVYWYQQGPGQDPQFLISFYEKMQSDKGSIPDRFSAQQFSDYHSELNMSSLELGDSALYFCASSPTGTPSYNEQFFGPGTRLTVL.

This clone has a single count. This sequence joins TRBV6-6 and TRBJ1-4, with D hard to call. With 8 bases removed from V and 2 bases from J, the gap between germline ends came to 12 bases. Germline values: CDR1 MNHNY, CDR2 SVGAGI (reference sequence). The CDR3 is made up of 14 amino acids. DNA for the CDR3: TGTGCCAGCCGGGGAGACATGACTAATGAAAAACTGTTTTTT. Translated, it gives CASRGDMTNEKLFF.

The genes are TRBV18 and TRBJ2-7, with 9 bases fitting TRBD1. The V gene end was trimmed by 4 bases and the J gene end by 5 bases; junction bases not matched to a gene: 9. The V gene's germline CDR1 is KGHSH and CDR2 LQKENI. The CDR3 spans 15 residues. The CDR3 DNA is TGTGCCAGCTCACTGACAGGGGGACCCTACGACGAGCAGTACTTC. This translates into CASSLTGGPYDEQYF.